The 24 T cell receptor beta chains below come from one sample, sequenced in a study of shared clonotypes between healthy human individuals. TCRdb's copy holds only in-frame clones and misses some; the assay was immunoSEQ multiplex PCR. Here the sample spans about 710,000 clones, 73% being singletons. The specimen sequenced was memory CD4+ T cells sorted from blood. Subset specified: CD45RA-negative fraction. The receptors come from a woman aged 25 to 39 in good health.

This clone was seen just once. This chain connects TRBV5-1 to TRBJ1-4; a weak D match, TRBD1 (6 bases). The V and J ends lost 4 bases and 0 bases respectively, with 13 bases between them. Germline V gene data show CDR1 as SGHRS and CDR2 as YFSETQ. The CDR3 is made up of 16 amino acids. The CDR3 nucleotides are TGCGCCAGCAGCCGGACAGCAACAGCAACTAATGAAAAACTGTTTTTT. Protein sequence: CASSRTATATNEKLFF.

J is TRBJ1-2 and V is TRBV14, with 7 nucleotides matching TRBD1. The CDR3 spans 15 residues. Trimming took 3 bases from V and 6 from J; bases not matched to a gene: 10. Germline loops: CDR1 SGHDN, CDR2 FVKESK. The CDR3 sequence: CASSQEAGTVHGYTF. CDR3 nucleotide sequence: TGTGCCAGCAGCCAGGAAGCCGGGACAGTCCATGGCTACACCTTC.

The chain recombines TRBV27 with TRBJ2-2; D is undetermined. The CDR3 sequence is 14 residues long. Per germline, CDR1 MNHEY and CDR2 SMNVEV (reference sequence). Trimming took 6 bases from V and 0 from J, leaving 8 bases between them. The CDR3 spells CASRSTANTGELFF. For the CDR3, the DNA is TGTGCCAGCAGGTCAACAGCGAACACCGGGGAGCTGTTTTTT.

This clone has ten or more counts. The chain is built from TRBV4-1 and TRBJ2-1; perhaps TRBD2 as D (5 bases). Germline CDR1 reads MGHRA; CDR2 reads YSYEKL. V shed 3 bases and J shed 4 bases, with 19 bases lying between them. The CDR3 spans 17 residues. The CDR3 region is CASSHTTRGGSYNEQFF. The DNA for the CDR3 is TGCGCCAGCAGCCATACTACACGCGGCGGGTCGTACAATGAGCAGTTCTTC.

The CDR3 here is CATSRRGRAQGAYNEQFF. The CDR3 region has the DNA TGTGCCACCAGCAGACGAGGACGGGCACAAGGGGCCTACAATGAGCAGTTCTTC. The V and J genes are TRBV15 and TRBJ2-1, with D possibly matching TRBD1 (5 bases). The CDR3 runs 18 residues. Trimming took off 2 bases at V and 2 bases at J, with 19 bases between the two ends. The germline V gene encodes CDR1 LNHNV and CDR2 YYDKDF (reference sequence).

This clone has only one observation. The chain has TRBV5-1 and TRBJ2-2; a possible D gene is TRBD1 (5 bases). CDR3 length: 16 amino acids. Trimming took 2 bases from V and 1 from J, leaving 12 bases between them. Germline V gene lookup returns CDR1 SGHRS and CDR2 YFSETQ. The CDR3 DNA sequence: TGCGCCAGCAGCTTATCTGGGGCATTGAACACCGGGGAGCTGTTTTTT. It encodes CASSLSGALNTGELFF.

V gene TRBV18 combines with J gene TRBJ1-4; D ambiguous. CDR1 KGHSH and CDR2 LQKENI come from the germline V gene. V was pared by 6 bases and J by 8 bases, with 13 bases between. This CDR3 has 13 amino acids. The CDR3 DNA sequence: TGTGCCAGCTCCCTGAGAGGAGGGGAAAAACTGTTTTTT. It codes for CASSLRGGEKLFF.

The V and J genes are TRBV19 and TRBJ1-4, with TRBD1 matching over 8 bases. V lost 3 bases, J lost 7 bases, and 4 bases stayed unmatched. This CDR3 has 14 amino acids. The V gene's germline CDR1 is LNHDA and CDR2 SQIVND (reference sequence). The CDR3 nucleotides are TGTGCCAGTAGTATTAACAGGGGGACTGAAAAACTGTTTTTT. The encoded protein is CASSINRGTEKLFF. Drawing the rest from reference TRBV19 and TRBJ1-4, the complete variable domain is DGGITQSPKYLFRKEGQNVTLSCEQNLNHDAMYWYRQDPGQGLRLIYYSQIVNDFQKGDIAEGYSVSREKKESFPLTVTSAQKNPTAFYLCASSINRGTEKLFFGSGTQLSVL.

The gene calls are TRBV5-4 and TRBJ2-5, with 11 nucleotides matching TRBD2. Per the germline V gene, CDR1 is SGHNT and CDR2 is YYREEE (reference sequence). The CDR3 loop spans 14 amino acids. Germline trimming cut 5 bases from V and 4 bases from J; bases unmatched to any gene: 4. This CDR3 reads CASRTGTSGETQYF. DNA of the CDR3: TGTGCCAGCAGAACCGGGACTAGCGGAGAGACCCAGTACTTC.

This sequence joins TRBV19 and TRBJ1-2, with 9 bases that match TRBD1. The length of the CDR3 is 19 residues. V gave up 4 bases and J gave up 4 bases; unmatched junction bases: 19. Germline V gene sequence: CDR1 LNHDA, CDR2 SQIVND (reference sequence). In DNA, the CDR3 is TGTGCCAGTAGTACCCGTAGGGGACAGGGTGCCCCCCGCTTCTATGGCTACACCTTC. Protein product: CASSTRRGQGAPRFYGYTF. Supplemented by reference TRBV19 and TRBJ1-2, the full variable domain reads DGGITQSPKYLFRKEGQNVTLSCEQNLNHDAMYWYRQDPGQGLRLIYYSQIVNDFQKGDIAEGYSVSREKKESFPLTVTSAQKNPTAFYLCASSTRRGQGAPRFYGYTFGSGTRLTVV.

The chain joins TRBV2 to TRBJ2-7, with 7 bases identical to TRBD1. This CDR3 is 14 amino acids long. V was pared by 4 bases and J by 2 bases, with 5 bases of the junction left unmatched. Germline CDR1 reads SNHLY; CDR2 reads FYNNEI. The CDR3 nucleotides read TGTGCCAGCAGTGCAGAGGGACAGCCCTACGAGCAGTACTTC. Translated: CASSAEGQPYEQYF.

This clone was seen a few times. The chain couples TRBV19 to TRBJ1-1, with a possible D match to TRBD1 (5 bases). This CDR3 has 15 amino acids. V gave up 3 bases and J gave up 0 bases, with 11 bases separating them. Looked up from germline, CDR1 is LNHDA and CDR2 is SQIVND (reference sequence). Here the CDR3 DNA reads TGTGCCAGTAGTATTCCGGGACGGTTGAACACTGAAGCTTTCTTT. This gives the protein CASSIPGRLNTEAFF.

The gene calls are TRBV6-5 and TRBJ1-3, with unresolved D. The CDR3 is made up of 14 amino acids. V lost 2 bases and J 1 base, leaving 6 bases between the germline ends. Germline-derived CDR1 and CDR2 are MNHEY and SVGAGI. This chain's CDR3 is CASSYRESGNTIYF. The CDR3, as DNA: TGTGCCAGCAGTTACCGGGAATCTGGAAACACCATATATTTT.

This clone has ten or more counts. The V call is TRBV28, the J call TRBJ2-4, with D possibly being TRBD2 (6 bases). V gave up 2 bases and J gave up 0 bases, with 17 bases separating them. The CDR3 loop spans 18 amino acids. The germline V gene encodes CDR1 MDHEN and CDR2 SYDVKM. The CDR3 here is CASSLGTAGRVAKNIQYF. CDR3 coding DNA: TGTGCCAGCAGTTTAGGGACTGCAGGAAGAGTAGCCAAAAACATTCAGTACTTC.

The chain employs TRBV18 and TRBJ1-2; unclear D gene. The CDR3 runs 15 residues. Germline V CDR1 and CDR2: KGHSH, LQKENI. Trimming shortened V by 3 bases and J by 0 bases, and 11 bases separated the two germline ends. CDR3 region: CASSPTQYTNYGYTF. CDR3 coding DNA: TGTGCCAGCTCACCGACCCAATACACTAACTATGGCTACACCTTC.

The rearrangement joins TRBV5-6 to TRBJ1-1; D is undetermined. The V gene lost 0 bases and the J gene lost 4 bases, with 13 bases spanning the gap. The CDR3 consists of 15 residues. The germline V gene has CDR1 SGHDT and CDR2 YYEEEE. Written as DNA, the CDR3 is TGTGCCAGCAGCTTGGCTGGGGATCGGGTCACTGAAGCTTTCTTT. Translating gives CASSLAGDRVTEAFF.

To note about this clone: Other DNA sequences in the same sample also yield this CDR3. V gene TRBV5-6 combines with J gene TRBJ1-2, with D unclear. This CDR3 has 14 amino acids. The germline gives CDR1 SGHDT, CDR2 YYEEEE. V shed 0 bases and J shed 2 bases, with 8 bases lying between them. The CDR3 loop reads CASSLGWENYGYTF. CDR3 bases: TGTGCCAGCAGCTTGGGGTGGGAGAACTATGGCTACACCTTC.

J is TRBJ1-2 and V is TRBV7-6; D is undetermined. The V gene lost 10 bases and the J gene lost 0 bases, with 15 bases spanning the gap. The CDR3 has 14 amino acids. Germline V lookup: CDR1 SGHVS, CDR2 FNYEAQ. CDR3 DNA sequence: TGTGCCACCGCCGGGGTCGGAGCTAACTATGGCTACACCTTC. Translation: CATAGVGANYGYTF.

The gene calls are TRBV30 and TRBJ2-1; D ambiguous. V was clipped by 0 bases and J by 9 bases, with 12 bases between them. The CDR3 consists of 13 residues. The germline gives CDR1 GTSNPN, CDR2 SVGIG (reference sequence). CDR3 sequence reads: CAWSVALSIEQFF. The CDR3 DNA sequence: TGTGCCTGGAGTGTAGCCTTATCCATTGAGCAGTTCTTC.

V gene TRBV11-2 combines with J gene TRBJ1-1; D possibly corresponds to TRBD1 (6 bases). This CDR3 has 16 amino acids. Germline V gene lookup returns CDR1 SGHAT and CDR2 FQNNGV. Trimming removed 7 bases from V and 1 base from J, with 19 bases in between. The chain's CDR3 is CASTPAPAGANTEAFF. DNA of the CDR3: TGTGCCAGCACCCCGGCTCCCGCAGGGGCGAACACTGAAGCTTTCTTT.

The chain carries TRBV6-4 and TRBJ2-7; weak D call: TRBD1 (6 bases). The germline CDR1 and CDR2 sequences are MRHNA and SNTAGT. This CDR3 comprises 15 residues. V lost 2 bases and J lost 2, with 13 bases in between. The CDR3 region is CASSDPTGATYEQYF. Here the CDR3 DNA reads TGTGCCAGCAGTGACCCGACAGGAGCCACCTACGAGCAGTACTTC.

The chain recombines TRBV10-3 with TRBJ2-7, with a weak D call TRBD1 (6 bases). From germline, CDR1 is ENHRY and CDR2 SYGVKD. This CDR3 is 14 amino acids long. Trimming shortened V by 6 bases and J by 0 bases, and 12 bases separated the two germline ends. Here the CDR3 DNA reads TGTGCCATCAGGGGGGACACTACCTCCTACGAGCAGTACTTC. Amino acid sequence: CAIRGDTTSYEQYF.

The chain is built from TRBV11-3 and TRBJ2-5; D is tentatively TRBD1 or TRBD2 (5 bases each). CDR1 is SGHNT, CDR2 YENEEA, per germline. The V end lost 5 bases, the J end lost 5 bases, and 12 bases lay between the germline ends. This CDR3 has 13 residues. CDR3 coding DNA: TGTGCCAGCAGCCCCCGGGACGGCGAGACCCAGTACTTC. Its protein is CASSPRDGETQYF.

This clone was counted a few times. The rearrangement links TRBV19 to TRBJ1-2; possible D gene TRBD1, 6 bases. Germline V gives CDR1 LNHDA, CDR2 SQIVND (reference sequence). V was trimmed by 6 bases and J by 8 bases, leaving 16 bases between them. This CDR3 spans 13 amino acids. In nucleotides, the CDR3 is TGTGCCAGTAGGGAACAGGGAGCGGAGGGCTACACCTTC. It codes for CASREQGAEGYTF.